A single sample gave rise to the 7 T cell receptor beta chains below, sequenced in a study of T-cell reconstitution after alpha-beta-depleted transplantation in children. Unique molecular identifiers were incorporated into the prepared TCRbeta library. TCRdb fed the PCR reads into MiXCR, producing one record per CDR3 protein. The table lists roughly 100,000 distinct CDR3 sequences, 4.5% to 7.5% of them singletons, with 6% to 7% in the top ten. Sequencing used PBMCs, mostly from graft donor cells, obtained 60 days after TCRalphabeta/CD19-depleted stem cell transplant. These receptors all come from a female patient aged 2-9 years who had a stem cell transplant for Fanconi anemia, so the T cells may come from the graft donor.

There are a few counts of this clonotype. CDR3 DNA: TGTGCCAGCAGTTTCCGGACAGGGCTTAGCAATCAGCCCCAGCATTTT. Residues: CASSFRTGLSNQPQHF. V gene TRBV28 combines with J gene TRBJ1-5; 8 positions match TRBD1. Trimming at V came to 3 bases and at J to 0 bases, leaving 4 bases not matched to a gene. The CDR3 consists of 16 residues. In germline, CDR1 is MDHEN, CDR2 SYDVKM.

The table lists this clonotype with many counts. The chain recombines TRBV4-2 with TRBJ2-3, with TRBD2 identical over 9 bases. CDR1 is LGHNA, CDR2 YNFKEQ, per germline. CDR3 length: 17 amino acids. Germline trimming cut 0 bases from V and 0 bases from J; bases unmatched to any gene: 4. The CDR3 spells CASSQDVAGASTDTQYF. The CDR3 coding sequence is TGTGCCAGCAGCCAAGACGTAGCGGGGGCCAGCACAGATACGCAGTATTTT.

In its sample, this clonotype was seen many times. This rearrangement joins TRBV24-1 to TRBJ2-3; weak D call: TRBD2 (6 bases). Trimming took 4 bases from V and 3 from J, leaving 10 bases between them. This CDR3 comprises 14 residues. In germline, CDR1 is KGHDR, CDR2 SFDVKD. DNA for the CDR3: TGTGCCACCAGTGAGGTAGCGGAGACAGATACGCAGTATTTT. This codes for CATSEVAETDTQYF.

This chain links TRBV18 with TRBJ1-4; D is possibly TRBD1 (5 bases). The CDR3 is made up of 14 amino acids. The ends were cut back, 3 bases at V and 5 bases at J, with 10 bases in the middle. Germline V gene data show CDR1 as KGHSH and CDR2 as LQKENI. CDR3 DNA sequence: TGTGCCAGCTCACCGGGCAGGGCGAATGAAAAACTGTTTTTT. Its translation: CASSPGRANEKLFF.

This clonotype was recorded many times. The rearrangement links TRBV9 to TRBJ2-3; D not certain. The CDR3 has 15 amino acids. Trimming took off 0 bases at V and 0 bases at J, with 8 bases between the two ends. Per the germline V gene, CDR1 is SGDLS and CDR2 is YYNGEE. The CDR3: CASSVVGWSTDTQYF. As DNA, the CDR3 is TGTGCCAGCAGCGTAGTGGGTTGGAGCACAGATACGCAGTATTTT.

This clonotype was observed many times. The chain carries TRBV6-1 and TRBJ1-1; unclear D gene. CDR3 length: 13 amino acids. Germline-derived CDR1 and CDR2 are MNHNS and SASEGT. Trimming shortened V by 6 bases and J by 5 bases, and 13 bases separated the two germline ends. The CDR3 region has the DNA TGTGCCAGCAGACCGGACGGAGGGACTGAAGCTTTCTTT. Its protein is CASRPDGGTEAFF.

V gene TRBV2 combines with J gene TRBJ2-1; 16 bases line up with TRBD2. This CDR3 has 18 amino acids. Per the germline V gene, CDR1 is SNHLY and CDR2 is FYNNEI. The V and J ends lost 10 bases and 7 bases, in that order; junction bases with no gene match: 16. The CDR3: CAIRKQGLAGGPGNEQFF. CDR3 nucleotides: TGTGCCATCAGGAAACAGGGACTAGCGGGAGGGCCGGGTAATGAGCAGTTCTTC.